This T cell receptor (beta chain) was profiled in a study of identical twins. Overall study results and limits: Out-of-frame alpha sequences that twins shared showed excess low generation probability.

This clonotype was detected a few times. Its antigen is undetermined. Trimming cost V 0 bases and J 1 base; bases outside gene matches: 5. The CDR3 loop spans 17 amino acids. Germline-derived CDR1 and CDR2 are SGHRS and YFSETQ. Template switching introduced a universal primer site, and the cDNA bore unique molecular identifiers. TCRdb reprocessed the 5' RACE reads with MiXCR, giving one entry per CDR3 protein. The profile covers roughly 750,000 distinct CDR3 sequences, with over 20% appearing a single time and around 4.5% taken by the ten largest. The data also belong to a second study, concerning T cells expressing NK-cell markers. From that study: All TCR beta repertoires analysed originated from sorted CD3+CD56+NKG2C+, CD3+CD56+NKG2C- and CD3+CD56-NKG2C+ T cells.

This sequence originates from a woman aged 18-30 years in good health. Sequenced sample: PBMCs. The chain has TRBV5-1 and TRBJ2-3, with 10 positions matching TRBD1. The CDR3 nucleotides read TGCGCCAGCAGCTTGGGACAGGGGGCGTATGGCACAGATACGCAGTATTTT. Residues: CASSLGQGAYGTDTQYF.